This TCR beta chain is from a study of cytomegalovirus exposure and HLA in healthy donors. On the study more broadly: The same platform as the approximately 730 first-cohort repertoires was used for the 90 to 150 validation repertoires, a later analysis reported.

Overall study findings and caveats: The tendency of first-cohort TCR clusters to co-occur in the 120 validation repertoires was the finding of a later analysis. The study put 150 or so TCR beta chains on its list as cytomegalovirus-associated.

About this clone itself: Its antigen is not identified.

The method was immunoSEQ multiplex PCR; TCRdb's version includes in-frame clones alone and lacks a portion of them. The data show under 350,000 clones, approximately 86% seen once. Germline V lookup: CDR1 GTSNPN, CDR2 SVGIG (reference sequence). The CDR3 extends over 15 amino acids. V dropped 3 bases and J dropped 2; count of bases not matched to a gene: 4. Sequenced sample: PBMCs. The clonotype comes from a woman aged 18-29 years in good health and CMV-seronegative. The genes are TRBV30 and TRBJ2-3, with TRBD2 matching 11 bases. Here the CDR3 reads CAWSEGLADTDTQYF. The CDR3, as DNA: TGTGCCTGGAGCGAGGGACTAGCGGACACAGATACGCAGTATTTT.